The 16 T cell receptor beta chains reported below all come from one sample, sequenced in a study of a mutant IDH1 vaccine in newly diagnosed glioma. Time point given: week 23, last vaccination. Doses consisted of 300 ug of mutant IDH1 20-mer peptide each, paired with topical imiquimod. This table comes from immunoSEQ multiplex PCR, and its TCRdb copy is limited to in-frame clones, with some not included. This table has approximately 57,000 clones, about 81% appearing once. No antigen has been identified for these receptors. The sample in question was PBMCs, obtained from a glioma patient whose treatment included an IDH1 peptide vaccine. These receptors were collected from a woman aged 40 to 50 with glioma. Some clones in this sample may be carry-over from other donors' samples.

This clone was detected a few times. The chain combines TRBV12-5 with TRBJ1-1, with D perhaps matching TRBD1 (6 bases). CDR1 and CDR2 from the germline V gene are LGHNT and FRNRAP. Trimming removed 6 bases at V and 1 base at J, with 12 bases between. CDR3 size: 14 residues. The CDR3: CASGPGQRNTEAFF. The CDR3 nucleotides read TGTGCTAGTGGGCCAGGACAGAGGAACACTGAAGCTTTCTTT.

This chain joins TRBV18 and TRBJ1-4; D remains unclear. V gave up 3 bases and J gave up 4 bases, with 6 bases separating them. The CDR3 runs to 13 residues. Per germline, CDR1 KGHSH and CDR2 LQKENI. The CDR3 reads CASSPTGNEKLFF. CDR3 sequence (DNA): TGTGCCAGCTCACCTACCGGTAATGAAAAACTGTTTTTT.

The chain has TRBV7-2 and TRBJ1-3; D is undetermined. V lost 5 bases and J 0 bases, leaving 14 bases between the germline ends. CDR1 and CDR2 from the germline V gene are SGHTA and FQGNSA. The CDR3 sequence is 16 residues long. Written as DNA, the CDR3 is TGTGCCAGCAGCCGCACAATCTTGAGCTCTGGAAACACCATATATTTT. It translates to CASSRTILSSGNTIYF.

The chain employs TRBV19 and TRBJ1-6; the D is unclear. This CDR3 is 15 amino acids long. The ends were cut back, 4 bases at V and 8 bases at J, with 15 bases in the middle. Looked up from germline, CDR1 is LNHDA and CDR2 is SQIVND (reference sequence). The CDR3 nucleotides are TGTGCCAGTAGTACCGGGTGGACTAGGGATTCACCCCTCCACTTT. Its translation is CASSTGWTRDSPLHF. The entire variable domain, with the rest obtained from reference TRBV19 and TRBJ1-6, is as follows: DGGITQSPKYLFRKEGQNVTLSCEQNLNHDAMYWYRQDPGQGLRLIYYSQIVNDFQKGDIAEGYSVSREKKESFPLTVTSAQKNPTAFYLCASSTGWTRDSPLHFGNGTRLTVT.

V gene TRBV7-8 combines with J gene TRBJ1-6, with D possibly being TRBD1 (6 bases). Trimming took 4 bases from V and 9 from J, leaving 25 bases between them. Germline loops: CDR1 SGHVS, CDR2 FQNEAQ. CDR3 length: 18 amino acids. The CDR3 DNA sequence: TGTGCCAGCAGCTCAACCCGCTGGACAGCGGTATCAAGTTCACCCCTCCACTTT. Protein: CASSSTRWTAVSSSPLHF.

J is TRBJ1-1 and V is TRBV6-5, with D perhaps matching TRBD1 (5 bases). The CDR3 is made up of 13 amino acids. V dropped 4 bases and J dropped 6 bases, with 12 bases sitting between them. The germline V gene has CDR1 MNHEY and CDR2 SVGAGI. CDR3 amino acids: CASSFQGWAEAFF. For the CDR3, the DNA is TGTGCCAGCAGTTTCCAGGGTTGGGCTGAAGCTTTCTTT.

The chain carries TRBV5-1 and TRBJ2-6; D gene uncertain. Per germline, CDR1 SGHRS and CDR2 YFSETQ. This CDR3 contains 13 residues. V gave up 6 bases and J gave up 0 bases, with 4 bases separating them. The CDR3 region has the DNA TGCGCCAGCACCCTCTCTGGGGCCAACGTCCTGACTTTC. Protein sequence: CASTLSGANVLTF.

The sample holds one count of this clone. The rearrangement uses TRBV5-1 and TRBJ1-2; 9 bases agree with TRBD1. Trimming cost V 4 bases and J 7 bases; bases outside gene matches: 8. CDR3 length: 14 amino acids. Germline values: CDR1 SGHRS, CDR2 YFSETQ. CDR3 sequence reads: CASSPQGAEGGYTF. CDR3 nucleotides: TGCGCCAGCAGCCCACAGGGGGCGGAAGGTGGCTACACCTTC. The variable domain in full, with the rest retrieved from reference TRBV5-1 and TRBJ1-2, is KAGVTQTPRYLIKTRGQQVTLSCSPISGHRSVSWYQQTPGQGLQFLFEYFSETQRNKGNFPGRFSGRQFSNSRSEMNVSTLELGDSALYLCASSPQGAEGGYTFGSGTRLTVV.

J is TRBJ2-1 and V is TRBV15; TRBD1 is a possible D gene (7 bases). Trimming left V 0 bases short and J 7 bases short, with 19 bases between. Germline CDR1 and CDR2: LNHNV and YYDKDF (reference sequence). The CDR3 spans 17 residues. CDR3 region: CATSRDRGGRGMNEQFF. DNA for the CDR3: TGTGCCACCAGCAGAGATAGGGGAGGCAGGGGGATGAATGAGCAGTTCTTC.

V is TRBV6-5 and J is TRBJ2-7; D remains unclear. The CDR3 length is 14 residues. Trimming took 0 bases from V and 4 from J, leaving 10 bases between them. CDR1 MNHEY and CDR2 SVGAGI come from the germline V gene. CDR3 in DNA: TGTGCCAGCAGTTACTCTTGGCAGCTTTACGAGCAGTACTTC. Translating it yields CASSYSWQLYEQYF.

V gene TRBV4-1 combines with J gene TRBJ2-2, with D uncertain. Trimming stripped 1 base from V and 5 bases from J, with 8 bases between. Germline V CDR1 and CDR2: MGHRA, YSYEKL. The CDR3 spans 14 residues. The CDR3 here is CASSQATGTGELFF. CDR3 nucleotides: TGCGCCAGCAGCCAAGCTACCGGGACCGGGGAGCTGTTTTTT.

The CDR3, as DNA: TGCGCCAGCAGCCCGGACAGGGTTTATGGCTACACCTTC. This sequence encodes CASSPDRVYGYTF. The gene calls are TRBV5-1 and TRBJ1-2, with TRBD1 matching over 8 bases. The CDR3 is 13 residues long. V lost 4 bases, J lost 5 bases, and 4 bases stayed unmatched. From germline, CDR1 is SGHRS and CDR2 YFSETQ. The full variable domain, its missing parts supplied by reference TRBV5-1 and TRBJ1-2, is KAGVTQTPRYLIKTRGQQVTLSCSPISGHRSVSWYQQTPGQGLQFLFEYFSETQRNKGNFPGRFSGRQFSNSRSEMNVSTLELGDSALYLCASSPDRVYGYTFGSGTRLTVV.

V usage is TRBV5-4 and J usage is TRBJ2-5, with D maybe TRBD1 (6 bases). Trimming shortened V by 4 bases and J by 5 bases, and 6 bases separated the two germline ends. The CDR3 spans 11 residues. Germline V gene data show CDR1 as SGHNT and CDR2 as YYREEE (reference sequence). The CDR3 DNA reads TGTGCCAGCAGCACAGGGGAGACCCAGTACTTC. Amino acid sequence: CASSTGETQYF.

The CDR3 sequence is CASTQIWGAEGYTF. As DNA, the CDR3 is TGTGCCAGCACCCAAATCTGGGGGGCGGAGGGCTACACCTTC. V is TRBV7-9 and J is TRBJ1-2; tentative D call: TRBD1 (6 bases). Germline assignment: CDR1 SEHNR and CDR2 FQNEAQ (reference sequence). The V and J ends lost 7 bases and 8 bases respectively, with 20 bases between them. This CDR3 is built from 14 residues.

The chain is built from TRBV23-1 and TRBJ1-5, with a weak D call TRBD1 (6 bases). TRBV23-1 is known as an ORF, though its function is uncertain. Trimming stripped 2 bases from V and 6 bases from J, with 20 bases between. The CDR3 is 17 residues long. CDR3 residues: CASSQPSSGATPQPQHF. The CDR3 DNA reads TGCGCCAGCAGTCAACCATCCTCGGGGGCAACCCCTCAGCCCCAGCATTTT.

V gene TRBV4-3 combines with J gene TRBJ1-4; a possible D gene is TRBD1 (6 bases). V lost 0 bases to trimming and J lost 10 bases, with 12 bases between them. CDR1 is LGHNA, CDR2 YSLEER, per germline. The CDR3 extends over 14 amino acids. CDR3: CASSQDRDITKLFF. The CDR3 DNA reads as TGCGCCAGCAGCCAAGATCGGGACATCACAAAACTGTTTTTT.